This TCR beta chain stems from a study of blood T cell repertoires in COVID-19. This CDR3 is 14 amino acids long. The V and J ends lost 0 bases and 6 bases respectively, with 12 bases between them. Germline assignment: CDR1 SGDLS and CDR2 YYNGEE. In the original analysis: Amplification from reference gene primers served as the basis for estimated nucleated cell counts. Assay used: immunoSEQ multiplex PCR; TCRdb lists only in-frame clones, some missing. Clonal size and the V and J genes are those of that table, whereas D and trimming came from the DNA. The data contain about 200,000 clones, around three quarters of them singletons.

This receptor was identified in a woman between 65 and 79 years old with acute or convalescent COVID-19. The chain joins TRBV9 to TRBJ1-2, with D maybe TRBD1 (5 bases). The material sequenced was peripheral blood. As DNA, the CDR3 is TGTGCCAGCAGCGTAGGCTTGGGGGGTGATGGCTACACCTTC. Its translation: CASSVGLGGDGYTF.